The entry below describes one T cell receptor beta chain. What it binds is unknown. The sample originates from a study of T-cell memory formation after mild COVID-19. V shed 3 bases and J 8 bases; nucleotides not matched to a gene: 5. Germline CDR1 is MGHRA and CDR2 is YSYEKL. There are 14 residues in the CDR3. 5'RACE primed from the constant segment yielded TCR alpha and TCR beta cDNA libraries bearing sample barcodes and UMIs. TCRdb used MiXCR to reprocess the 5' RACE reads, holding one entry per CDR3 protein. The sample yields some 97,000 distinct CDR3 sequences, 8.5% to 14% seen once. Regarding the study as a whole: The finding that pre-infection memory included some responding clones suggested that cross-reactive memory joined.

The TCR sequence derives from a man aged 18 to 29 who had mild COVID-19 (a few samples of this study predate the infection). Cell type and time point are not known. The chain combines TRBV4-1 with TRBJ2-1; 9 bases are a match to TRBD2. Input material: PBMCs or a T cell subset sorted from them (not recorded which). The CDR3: CASSHSGLAYEQFF. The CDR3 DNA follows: TGCGCCAGCAGCCACTCGGGACTAGCCTATGAGCAGTTCTTC.